This T cell receptor beta chain was observed in a study of CXCR3-negative and CXCR3-positive naive CD8 T cells. Overall study results and limits: The TRB CDR3s that CXCR3-positive naive cells carried were more hydrophobic than those of CXCR3-negative naive cells. Post-cryopreservation CXCR3 expression was partly diminished, and the bulk of assays employed fresh PBMCs.

Concerning this clonotype itself: Its antigen is unknown.

The CDR3 is made up of 14 amino acids. The V gene's germline CDR1 is KGHSH and CDR2 LQKENI. TRB cDNA libraries were made by UMI-labeled 5' RACE. Using the 5' RACE reads, TCRdb records one entry per CDR3 protein without DNA. This specimen shows 4,500 to 5,500 distinct CDR3 sequences; the ten leading clones hold approximately 2.4%. The TCR originated in a human donor in good health. Some clones in this sample may be carry-over from other donors' samples. The source material was naive CXCR3+ CD8+ T cells from blood. The subset: CD45RO-CCR7+CD27+CD95- naive CD8+ T cells expressing CXCR3 (TNR3+). The chain has TRBV18 and TRBJ2-5. CDR3 sequence: CASSPPSSQETQYF.